A selection of T cell receptor beta chains follows, all from one sample in a study of T cells in Graves' hyperthyroidism and ophthalmopathy. TCRdb reanalysed the multiplex PCR reads using MiXCR and keeps one entry per CDR3 protein. This table holds 600,000 or so distinct CDR3 sequences, about half found once. Sequencing was performed on peripheral blood or thyroid tissue (not recorded which). The source is a woman aged 18-30 years with Graves' hyperthyroidism. The CDR3 runs from the conserved cysteine through the conserved F or W. Fields, in order: V gene, D gene, J gene, clone size, CDR3 DNA, CDR3 protein. D genes are given only for firm matches. Only some rows state a clone size, as once, few, many or a class for expanded clones.

TRBV29-1,.,TRBJ2-7,.,TGCAGCCCGGACGGGGGCTACGAGCAGTACTTC,CSPDGGYEQYF
TRBV29-1,.,TRBJ1-2,many,TGCAGCGTTGAATGGACACCATATGGCTACACCTTC,CSVEWTPYGYTF
TRBV7-3,.,TRBJ1-1,.,TGTGCCAGCAGCTTAACAGGCCCTCAGGGTGAAGCTTTCTTT,CASSLTGPQGEAFF
TRBV7-9,TRBD1,TRBJ2-7,.,TGTGCCAGCAGCTTCTTCCTAGGACAGGTCTACGAGCAGTACTTC,CASSFFLGQVYEQYF
TRBV2,TRBD2,TRBJ2-5,.,TGTGCCAGCCAGTATTCTAGCGGCCGGACCCAGTGCTTC,CASQYSSGRTQCF
TRBV19,.,TRBJ1-3,few,TGTGCCAGCCTGCGGTGGACAAACTCTGGAAACACCATATATTTT,CASLRWTNSGNTIYF
TRBV13,.,TRBJ1-2,few,TGTGCCAGCAGTCAAAGAATCGAGACTAACTATGGCTACACCTTC,CASSQRIETNYGYTF
TRBV18,TRBD1,TRBJ1-4,.,TGTGCCAGCGGTCCACCGGGACAGGGGGGGAGTGATGTTGAAAAACTGTTTTTT,CASGPPGQGGSDVEKLFF
TRBV10-3,TRBD2,TRBJ2-7,many,TGTGCCATCAGTGATTATCTAGCGGGAGGGGACTACGAGCAGTACTTC,CAISDYLAGGDYEQYF
TRBV7-8,.,TRBJ2-2,few,TGTGCCAGCAGCCCCACCGCTAGTACTCGAGGGGGGGAGCTGTTTTTT,CASSPTASTRGGELFF
TRBV29-1,.,TRBJ1-1,.,TGCAGCGTTACTCCACAGGGAGGAGCTTTCTTT,CSVTPQGGAFF
TRBV2,.,TRBJ2-7,.,TGTGCCAGCAGCTTAGCGGAGAGCACCTACGAGCAGTACTTC,CASSLAESTYEQYF
TRBV7-9,.,TRBJ2-7,many,TGTGCCAGCAGCTTTCTTTTGGACAGCACTACCTACGAGCAGTACTTC,CASSFLLDSTTYEQYF
TRBV2,.,TRBJ1-6,.,TGTGCCAGCAGTTTCGGGCCGAATTCACCCCTCCACTTT,CASSFGPNSPLHF
TRBV5-1,TRBD1,TRBJ1-2,.,TGCGCCAGCAGCCCAAGGGACAGGGAGGGCTACACCTTC,CASSPRDREGYTF
TRBV25-1,TRBD1,TRBJ2-7,many,TGTGCCAGCAGCATAAGACAGGGGGCCTACGAGCAGTACTTC,CASSIRQGAYEQYF
TRBV7-9,.,TRBJ2-7,.,TGTGCCAGCAGCTTTGATTACTACGAGCAGTACTTC,CASSFDYYEQYF
TRBV9,TRBD1,TRBJ1-2,few,TGTGCCAGCAGCCCTTACAGGGGCTATGGCTACACCTTC,CASSPYRGYGYTF
TRBV11-2,.,TRBJ2-7,.,TGTGCCAGCAGCTTAGAATGGACAGTATCCCTCTCCTACGAGCAGTACTTC,CASSLEWTVSLSYEQYF
TRBV4-2,.,TRBJ2-5,few,TGTGCCAGCAGCCAAGAAGGAGGGGAAGAGACCCAGTACTTC,CASSQEGGEETQYF
TRBV20-1,.,TRBJ2-5,many,TGCAGTGCTAGATTTGGGTACGAGACCCAGTACTTC,CSARFGYETQYF
TRBV7-9,.,TRBJ1-2,.,TGTGCCAGCAGCCGGCGGCGCTATGGCTACACCTTC,CASSRRRYGYTF
TRBV14,.,TRBJ2-7,.,TGTGCCAGCAGCCAAGATGCGGCAGACTACGAGCAGTACTTC,CASSQDAADYEQYF
TRBV10-3,TRBD2,TRBJ2-7,.,TGTGCCATCAGTGACTATAGCGGGAACTACGAGCAGTACTTC,CAISDYSGNYEQYF
TRBV15,.,TRBJ1-2,many,TGTGCCACCAGCAGGGGGGAGGGATCGGAGAACTATGGCTACACCTTC,CATSRGEGSENYGYTF
TRBV11-2,.,TRBJ1-3,.,TGTGCCAGCAGCCAAGAGTGGTGGTTCTCTGGAAACACCATATATTTT,CASSQEWWFSGNTIYF